The entry below gives a single TCR beta chain sequence along with its context. Original processing notes: Reference gene primer amplification in the assay estimated nucleated cell counts. Some clones are missing from TCRdb's copy, which holds only in-frame ones; the method was immunoSEQ multiplex PCR. That table gives V, J and clone size, and the DNA gave D and trimming. The profile shows approximately 270,000 clones, approximately 89% of them singletons. The data are from a study of blood T cell repertoires in COVID-19. This CDR3 is built from 14 residues. Per germline, CDR1 MNHEY and CDR2 SMNVEV (reference sequence). J was trimmed by 1 base and V by 6 bases; bases with no gene match: 0.

This receptor was taken from an older woman who had recovered from COVID-19. This chain links TRBV27 with TRBJ2-4; 10 bases agree with TRBD2. Sequencing input: PBMCs or T cells enriched from blood (not recorded which). The DNA for the CDR3 is TGTGCCAGCAGGACTAGCGGGGCCAAAAACATTCAGTACTTC. As protein: CASRTSGAKNIQYF.